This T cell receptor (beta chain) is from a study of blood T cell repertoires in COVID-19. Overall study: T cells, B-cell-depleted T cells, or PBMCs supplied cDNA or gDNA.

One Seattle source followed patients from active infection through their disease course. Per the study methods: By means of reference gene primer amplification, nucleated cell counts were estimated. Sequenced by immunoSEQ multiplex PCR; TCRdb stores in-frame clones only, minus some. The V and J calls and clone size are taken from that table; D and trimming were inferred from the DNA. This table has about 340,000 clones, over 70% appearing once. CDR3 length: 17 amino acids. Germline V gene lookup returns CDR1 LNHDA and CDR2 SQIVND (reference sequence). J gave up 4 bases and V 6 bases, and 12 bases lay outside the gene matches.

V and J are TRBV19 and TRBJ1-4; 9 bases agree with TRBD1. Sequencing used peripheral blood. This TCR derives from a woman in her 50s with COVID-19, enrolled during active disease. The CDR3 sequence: CASSTKVHRGRNEKLFF. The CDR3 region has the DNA TGTGCCAGTAGCACTAAAGTGCACAGGGGGCGTAATGAAAAACTGTTTTTT.